This T cell receptor beta chain appears in the sequencing data of a study of blood T cell repertoires in COVID-19. Study-wide background: Specimens from acute and convalescent COVID-19 originated in the United States, Italy and Spain. PBMCs, B-cell-depleted T cells, or T cells were the source of the cDNA or gDNA that made up the material.

The Seattle site enrolled patients during active infection and followed them longitudinally. The germline V gene encodes CDR1 MNHEY and CDR2 SVGAGI. The CDR3 runs 14 residues. V lost 5 bases to trimming and J lost 5 bases; unmatched junction nucleotides: 7. Sequencing used immunoSEQ multiplex PCR; TCRdb keeps in-frame clones, though not all of them. The top ten clones hold 6.5% to 9.5% of a sample with 130,000 to 150,000 clones, 70% to 90% of them seen once. The chain uses TRBV6-5 and TRBJ2-7, with 9 bases aligning to TRBD1. The sample comprised peripheral blood. This TCR derives from a woman in her fifties or sixties with COVID-19, enrolled during active disease. The CDR3 loop is CASSRQGGRNEQYF. The DNA for the CDR3 is TGTGCCAGCAGTCGACAGGGGGGTCGCAACGAGCAGTACTTC.